The 3 T cell receptor beta chains given below trace back to one sample, sequenced in a study of shared clonotypes between healthy human individuals. Method: immunoSEQ multiplex PCR; TCRdb's copy keeps in-frame clones and lacks some. The sample records fewer than 600,000 clones, roughly 77% being singletons. Sequencing input: PBMCs. Receptor source: a woman aged 40-49 years in good health. Some clones in this sample may be carry-over from other donors' samples.

The rearrangement joins TRBV27 to TRBJ2-7; 9 nucleotides agree with TRBD1. Germline loops: CDR1 MNHEY, CDR2 SMNVEV (reference sequence). The V gene end was trimmed by 4 bases and the J gene end by 2 bases; junction bases not matched to a gene: 6. The CDR3 has 15 residues. The CDR3 is CASSSLGTGTYEQYF. The CDR3 DNA is TGTGCCAGCAGTTCACTGGGGACAGGGACCTACGAGCAGTACTTC.

The table lists this clone with many counts. The chain employs TRBV2 and TRBJ1-2; D not resolved. This CDR3 spans 12 amino acids. V dropped 1 base and J dropped 4 bases, with 4 bases sitting between them. Germline V gene data show CDR1 as SNHLY and CDR2 as FYNNEI. Here the CDR3 DNA reads TGTGCCAGCAGTGAAGAGTCCTATGGCTACACCTTC. Translated: CASSEESYGYTF.

The J gene is TRBJ2-5, the V gene TRBV7-2, with TRBD1 matching over 9 bases. The closer fit of TRBJ2-7 to the DNA end suggests the J call may be wrong. Germline V gives CDR1 SGHTA, CDR2 FQGNSA. CDR3 length equals 16 residues. DNA of the CDR3: TGTGCCAGCAGCTTAGGTGTACAGGGGGCGGGATACGAGCAGTACTTC. Protein product: CASSLGVQGAGYEQYF.